Shown below are 6 T cell receptor beta chains from a single sample sequenced in a study of blood T cell repertoires in COVID-19. The method was immunoSEQ multiplex PCR; TCRdb's version includes in-frame clones alone and lacks a portion of them. The sample includes roughly 200,000 clones, around 88% of them seen just once. Sequencing was performed on peripheral blood. These TCRs come from a man between 18 and 35 years old with active or convalescent COVID-19.

The V and J genes are TRBV7-9 and TRBJ1-5; 9 bases agree with TRBD1. With 4 bases clipped from V and 7 bases from J, the junction kept 8 bases outside the gene matches. The CDR3 spans 15 residues. In germline, CDR1 is SEHNR, CDR2 FQNEAQ (reference sequence). The CDR3: CASSSDRDRDQPQHF. Here the CDR3 DNA reads TGTGCCAGCAGCTCAGACCGGGACAGGGACCAGCCCCAGCATTTT.

This chain joins TRBV13 and TRBJ1-1; D is unclear. Trimming removed 5 bases from V and 5 bases from J, with 21 bases in between. From germline, CDR1 is PRHDT and CDR2 FYEKMQ (reference sequence). The CDR3 spans 16 residues. The CDR3 coding sequence is TGTGCCAGCAGCAACGTAGGGAGGCTCTCTGGGACTGAAGCTTTCTTT. Protein: CASSNVGRLSGTEAFF.

The V gene is TRBV28, the J gene TRBJ1-5; 9 bases match TRBD1. Germline CDR1 and CDR2: MDHEN and SYDVKM. The CDR3 covers 15 residues. The junction had 7 bases not matched to a gene; V was cut back by 7 bases and J by 3 bases. The CDR3 DNA reads TGTGCCAGCAACCTGGGACAGGGCAACAATCAGCCCCAGCATTTT. Amino acid sequence: CASNLGQGNNQPQHF.

The chain couples TRBV30 to TRBJ1-3; D might be TRBD1 (6 bases). V was trimmed by 0 bases and J by 0 bases, leaving 12 bases between them. This CDR3 contains 16 residues. Germline-derived CDR1 and CDR2 are GTSNPN and SVGIG (reference sequence). As DNA, the CDR3 is TGTGCCTGGAGTGTAGGGACAATGGACTCTGGAAACACCATATATTTT. It encodes CAWSVGTMDSGNTIYF. The variable domain in full, completed from reference TRBV30 and TRBJ1-3, reads SQTIHQWPATLVQPVGSPLSLECTVEGTSNPNLYWYRQAAGRGLQLLFYSVGIGQISSEVPQNLSASRPQDRQFILSSKKLLLSDSGFYLCAWSVGTMDSGNTIYFGEGSWLTVV.

This chain uses TRBV10-2 with TRBJ1-4; no clear D. Trimming took 6 bases from V and 0 from J, leaving 11 bases between them. Germline CDR1 reads WSHSY; CDR2 reads SAAADI. The CDR3 is made up of 15 amino acids. CDR3 in DNA: TGCGCCAGCAGCCCTGGGCGACCAACTAATGAAAAACTGTTTTTT. Amino acid sequence: CASSPGRPTNEKLFF.

The chain couples TRBV27 to TRBJ2-3; 7 bases are a match to TRBD2. CDR3 length equals 17 residues. Germline V CDR1 and CDR2: MNHEY, SMNVEV (reference sequence). The trim removed 5 bases at V and 0 bases at J, leaving 11 bases unmatched. The CDR3 bases are TGTGCCAGCAGTCTAATAGGGGCGGGAGCTAGCACAGATACGCAGTATTTT. Translating gives CASSLIGAGASTDTQYF.